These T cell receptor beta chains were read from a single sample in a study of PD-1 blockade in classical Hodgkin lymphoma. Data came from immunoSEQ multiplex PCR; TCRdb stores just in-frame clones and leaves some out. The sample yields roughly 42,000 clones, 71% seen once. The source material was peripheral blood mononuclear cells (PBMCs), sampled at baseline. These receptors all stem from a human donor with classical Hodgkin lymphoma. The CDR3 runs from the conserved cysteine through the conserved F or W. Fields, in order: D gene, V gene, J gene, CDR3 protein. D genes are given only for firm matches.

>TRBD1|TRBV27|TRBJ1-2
CASSLSTGWGYTF
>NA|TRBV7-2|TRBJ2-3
CASSLRLGSDTQYF
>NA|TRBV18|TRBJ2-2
CASSPDSFPGELFF
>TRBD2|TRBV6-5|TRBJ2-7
CASSGAGNTYEQYF
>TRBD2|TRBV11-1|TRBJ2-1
CASSHGLAGSYNEQFF
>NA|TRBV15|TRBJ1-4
CATSRGWDEKLFF
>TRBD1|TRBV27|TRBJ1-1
CASSSLDRGAFF
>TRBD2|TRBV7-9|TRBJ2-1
CASSSQTSGGAEQFF
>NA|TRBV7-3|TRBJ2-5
CASSLIVEETQYF
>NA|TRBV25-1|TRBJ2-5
CASSPDVGTQYF
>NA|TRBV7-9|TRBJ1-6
CATSTDNSPLHF
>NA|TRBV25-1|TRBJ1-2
CASGETYTF
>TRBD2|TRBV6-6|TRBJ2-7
CASRLSSSGRDEQYF
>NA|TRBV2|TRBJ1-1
CASSELREAFF
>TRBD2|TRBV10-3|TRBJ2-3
CAISEPNPRLAGGRRTDTQYF
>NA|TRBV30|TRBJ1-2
CAWGLQGSSNYGYTF
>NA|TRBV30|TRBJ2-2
CAWSVLIGGELFF
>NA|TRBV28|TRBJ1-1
CASSLPRLTAFF
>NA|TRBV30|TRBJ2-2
CALPSDRTGELFF
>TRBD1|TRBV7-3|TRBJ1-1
CASSLATPGQGVWENTEAFF
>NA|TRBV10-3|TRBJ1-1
CAISESISGGRTEAFF
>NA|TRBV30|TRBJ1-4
CAWSEWGSVTLAKLFF
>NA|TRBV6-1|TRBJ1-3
CASRYGRVSGNTIYF
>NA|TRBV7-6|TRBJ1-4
CASSPSARATNEKLFF
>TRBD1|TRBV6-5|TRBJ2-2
CASSYSMTGGTGELFF
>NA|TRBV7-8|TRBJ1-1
CASSLGAGMGTEAFF
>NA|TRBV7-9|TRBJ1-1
CASSRNMNTEAFF
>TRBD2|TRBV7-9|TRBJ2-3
CASSLRGGRDTQYF
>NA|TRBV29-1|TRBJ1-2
CSAVDVYSNYGYTF
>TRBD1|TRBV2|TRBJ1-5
CASSEHVGQRDNQPQHF
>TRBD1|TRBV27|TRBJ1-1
CASSFGAGGLGTEAFF
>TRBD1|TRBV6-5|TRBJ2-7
CASSLTGSYEQYF
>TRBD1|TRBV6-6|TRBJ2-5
CASSNLRDRGQKTQYF
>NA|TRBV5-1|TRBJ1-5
CASSLEGRNQPQHF
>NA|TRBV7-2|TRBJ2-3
CASSLQADTQYF